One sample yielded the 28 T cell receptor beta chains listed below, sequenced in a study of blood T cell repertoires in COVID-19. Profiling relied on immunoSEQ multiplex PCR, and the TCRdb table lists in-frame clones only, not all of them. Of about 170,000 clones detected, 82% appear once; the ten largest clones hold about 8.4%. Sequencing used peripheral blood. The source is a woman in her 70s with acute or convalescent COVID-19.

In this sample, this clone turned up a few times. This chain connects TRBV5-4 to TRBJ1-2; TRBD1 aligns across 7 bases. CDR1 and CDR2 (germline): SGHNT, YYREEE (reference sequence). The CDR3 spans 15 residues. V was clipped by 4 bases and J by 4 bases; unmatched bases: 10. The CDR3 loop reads CASSPRQGMGYGYTF. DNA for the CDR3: TGTGCCAGCAGCCCACGACAGGGAATGGGCTATGGCTACACCTTC.

CDR3 sequence reads: CASSGGTRRLGEAFF. The CDR3 DNA reads TGCGCCAGCAGCGGGGGGACCCGGCGTTTAGGTGAAGCTTTCTTT. The V call is TRBV5-1, the J call TRBJ1-1, with a weak D call TRBD1 (5 bases). Germline V CDR1 and CDR2: SGHRS, YFSETQ. Trimming took off 4 bases at V and 7 bases at J, with 20 bases between the two ends. This CDR3 comprises 15 residues. The whole variable domain, remainder taken from reference TRBV5-1 and TRBJ1-1, is KAGVTQTPRYLIKTRGQQVTLSCSPISGHRSVSWYQQTPGQGLQFLFEYFSETQRNKGNFPGRFSGRQFSNSRSEMNVSTLELGDSALYLCASSGGTRRLGEAFFGQGTRLTVV.

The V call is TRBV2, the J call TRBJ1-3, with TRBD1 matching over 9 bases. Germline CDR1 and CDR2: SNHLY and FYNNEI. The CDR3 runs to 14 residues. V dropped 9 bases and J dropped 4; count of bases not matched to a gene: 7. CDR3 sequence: CASHRGRGGNTIYF. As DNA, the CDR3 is TGTGCCAGTCACAGGGGGCGAGGAGGAAACACCATATATTTT.

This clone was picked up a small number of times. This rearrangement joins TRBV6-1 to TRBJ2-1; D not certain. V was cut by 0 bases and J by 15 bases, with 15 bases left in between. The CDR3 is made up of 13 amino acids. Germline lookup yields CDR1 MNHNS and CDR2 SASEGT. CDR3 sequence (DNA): TGTGCCAGCAGTGAAGCTCAGCGACTTATGCGGTTCTTC. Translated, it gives CASSEAQRLMRFF.

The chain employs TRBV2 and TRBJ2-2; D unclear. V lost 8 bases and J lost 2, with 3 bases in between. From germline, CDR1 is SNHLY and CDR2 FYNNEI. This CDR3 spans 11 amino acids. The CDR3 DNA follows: TGTGCCAGCCAAAACACCGGGGAGCTGTTTTTT. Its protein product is CASQNTGELFF.

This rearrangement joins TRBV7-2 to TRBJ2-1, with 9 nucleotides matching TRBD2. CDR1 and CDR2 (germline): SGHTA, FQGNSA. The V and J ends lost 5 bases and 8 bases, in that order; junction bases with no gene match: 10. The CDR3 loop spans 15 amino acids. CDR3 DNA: TGTGCCAGCAGCCTAACTAGCGGGCTATACTATGAGCAGTTCTTC. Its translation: CASSLTSGLYYEQFF.

This chain's CDR3 is CASSTNRGNEQFF. CDR3 nucleotides: TGTGCCAGTAGTACAAACAGGGGGAATGAGCAGTTCTTC. The chain has TRBV19 and TRBJ2-1; TRBD1 aligns across 8 bases. Germline loops: CDR1 LNHDA, CDR2 SQIVND (reference sequence). V lost 4 bases to trimming and J lost 7 bases; unmatched junction nucleotides: 3. The CDR3 extends over 13 amino acids.

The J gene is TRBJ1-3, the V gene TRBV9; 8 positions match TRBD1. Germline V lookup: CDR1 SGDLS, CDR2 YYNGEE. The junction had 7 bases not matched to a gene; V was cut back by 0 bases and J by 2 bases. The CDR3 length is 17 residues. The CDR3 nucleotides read TGTGCCAGCAGCGTAGAGGACAGGGACGTACCTGGAAACACCATATATTTT. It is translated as CASSVEDRDVPGNTIYF.

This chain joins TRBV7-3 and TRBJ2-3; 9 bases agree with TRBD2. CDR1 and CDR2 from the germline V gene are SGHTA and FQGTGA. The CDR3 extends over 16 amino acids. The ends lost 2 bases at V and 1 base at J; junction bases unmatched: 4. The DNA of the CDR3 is TGTGCCAGCAGCTTAGGCCCTAGCGGGGGCACAGATACGCAGTATTTT. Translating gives CASSLGPSGGTDTQYF.

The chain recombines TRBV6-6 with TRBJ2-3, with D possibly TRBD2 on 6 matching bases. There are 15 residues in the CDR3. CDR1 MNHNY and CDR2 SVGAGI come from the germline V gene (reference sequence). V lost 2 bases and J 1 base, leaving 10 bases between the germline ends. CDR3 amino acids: CASSYPGGGTDTQYF. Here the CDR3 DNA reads TGTGCCAGCAGTTACCCCGGGGGTGGCACAGATACGCAGTATTTT.

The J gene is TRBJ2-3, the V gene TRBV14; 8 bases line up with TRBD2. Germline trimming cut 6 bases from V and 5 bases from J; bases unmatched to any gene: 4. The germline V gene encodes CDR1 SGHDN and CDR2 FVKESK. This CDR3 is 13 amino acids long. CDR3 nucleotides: TGTGCCAGCAGTAAGCGGGAGCTAGATACGCAGTATTTT. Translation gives CASSKRELDTQYF.

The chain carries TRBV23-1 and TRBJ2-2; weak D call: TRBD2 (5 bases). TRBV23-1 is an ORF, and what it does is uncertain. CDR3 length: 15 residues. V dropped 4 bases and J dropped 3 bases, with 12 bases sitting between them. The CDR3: CASSRVKEDTGELFF. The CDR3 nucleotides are TGCGCCAGCAGTCGTGTAAAGGAGGACACCGGGGAGCTGTTTTTT.

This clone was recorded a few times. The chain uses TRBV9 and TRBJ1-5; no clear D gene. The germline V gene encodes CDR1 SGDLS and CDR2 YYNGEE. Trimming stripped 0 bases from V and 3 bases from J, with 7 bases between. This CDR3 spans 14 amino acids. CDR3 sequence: CASSVGPVNQPQHF. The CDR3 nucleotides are TGTGCCAGCAGCGTAGGGCCAGTCAATCAGCCCCAGCATTTT.

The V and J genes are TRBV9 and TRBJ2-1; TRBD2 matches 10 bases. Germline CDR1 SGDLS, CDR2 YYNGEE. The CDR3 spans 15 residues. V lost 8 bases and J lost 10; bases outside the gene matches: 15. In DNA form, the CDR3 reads TGTGCCAGTCAGAGGGAGCTAGCGGGGGACAGGGAGCAGTTCTTC. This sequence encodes CASQRELAGDREQFF.

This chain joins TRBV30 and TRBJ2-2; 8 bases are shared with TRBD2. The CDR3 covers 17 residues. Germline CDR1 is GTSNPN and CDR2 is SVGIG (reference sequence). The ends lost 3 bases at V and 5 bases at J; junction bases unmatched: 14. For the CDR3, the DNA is TGTGCCTGGAGAAAGGCTAGCGGGCCACCTCAAACCGGGGAGCTGTTTTTT. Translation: CAWRKASGPPQTGELFF.

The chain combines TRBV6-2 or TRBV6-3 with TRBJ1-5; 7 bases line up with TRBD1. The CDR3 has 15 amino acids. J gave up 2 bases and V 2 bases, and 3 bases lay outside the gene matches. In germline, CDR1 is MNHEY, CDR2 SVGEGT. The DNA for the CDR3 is TGTGCCAGCAGTTACCCAACAGGGGGCAATCAGCCCCAGCATTTT. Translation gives CASSYPTGGNQPQHF.

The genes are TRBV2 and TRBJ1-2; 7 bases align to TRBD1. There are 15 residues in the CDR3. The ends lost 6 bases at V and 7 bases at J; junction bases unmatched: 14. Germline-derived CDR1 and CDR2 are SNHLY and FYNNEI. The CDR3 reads CASSTYRQGMVGYTF. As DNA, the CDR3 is TGTGCCAGCAGCACATACAGACAGGGTATGGTTGGCTACACCTTC. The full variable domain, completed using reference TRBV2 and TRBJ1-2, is EPEVTQTPSHQVTQMGQEVILRCVPISNHLYFYWYRQILGQKVEFLVSFYNNEISEKSEIFDDQFSVERPDGSNFTLKIRSTKLEDSAMYFCASSTYRQGMVGYTFGSGTRLTVV.

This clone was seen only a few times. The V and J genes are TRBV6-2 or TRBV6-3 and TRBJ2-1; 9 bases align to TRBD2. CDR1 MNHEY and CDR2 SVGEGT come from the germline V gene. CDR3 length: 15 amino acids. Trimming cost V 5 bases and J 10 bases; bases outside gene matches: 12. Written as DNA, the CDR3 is TGTGCCAGCAGTATAGGACTAGCGCTACTCACCGAGCAGTTCTTC. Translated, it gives CASSIGLALLTEQFF.

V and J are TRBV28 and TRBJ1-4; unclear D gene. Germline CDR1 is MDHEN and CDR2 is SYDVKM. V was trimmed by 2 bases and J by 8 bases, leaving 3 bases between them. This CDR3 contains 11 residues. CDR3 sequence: CASSLREKLFF. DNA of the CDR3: TGTGCCAGCAGTTTACGGGAAAAACTGTTTTTT.

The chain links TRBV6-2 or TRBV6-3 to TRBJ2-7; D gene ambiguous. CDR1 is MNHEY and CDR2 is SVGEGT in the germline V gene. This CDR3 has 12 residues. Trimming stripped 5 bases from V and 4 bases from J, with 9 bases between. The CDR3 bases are TGTGCCAGCAGTAACCCGAGATACGAGCAGTACTTC. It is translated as CASSNPRYEQYF.

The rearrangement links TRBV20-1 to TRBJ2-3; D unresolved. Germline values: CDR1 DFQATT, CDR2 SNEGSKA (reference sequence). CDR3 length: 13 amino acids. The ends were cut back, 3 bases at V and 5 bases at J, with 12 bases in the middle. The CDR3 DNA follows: TGCAGTGCTAGTTCCCTTCCAGGAGATACGCAGTATTTT. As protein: CSASSLPGDTQYF.

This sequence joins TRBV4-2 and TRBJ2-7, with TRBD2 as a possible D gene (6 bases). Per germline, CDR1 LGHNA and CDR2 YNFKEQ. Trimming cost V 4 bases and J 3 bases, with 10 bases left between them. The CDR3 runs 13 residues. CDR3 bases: TGTGCCAGCAGCCCCGAGGGAGGCTACGAGCAGTACTTC. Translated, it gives CASSPEGGYEQYF.

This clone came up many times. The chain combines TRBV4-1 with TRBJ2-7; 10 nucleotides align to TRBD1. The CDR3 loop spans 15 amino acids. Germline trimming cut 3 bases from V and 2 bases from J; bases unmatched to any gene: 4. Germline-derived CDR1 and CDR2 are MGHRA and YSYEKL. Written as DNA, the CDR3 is TGCGCCAGCAGCCATGGGACAGGGGTCACCTACGAGCAGTACTTC. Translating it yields CASSHGTGVTYEQYF.

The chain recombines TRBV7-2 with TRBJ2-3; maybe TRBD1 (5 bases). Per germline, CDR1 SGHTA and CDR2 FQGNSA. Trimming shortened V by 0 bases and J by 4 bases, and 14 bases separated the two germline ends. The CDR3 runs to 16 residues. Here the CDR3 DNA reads TGTGCCAGCAGCTTAGCGATGGGGCGTCGGGCAGATACGCAGTATTTT. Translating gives CASSLAMGRRADTQYF.

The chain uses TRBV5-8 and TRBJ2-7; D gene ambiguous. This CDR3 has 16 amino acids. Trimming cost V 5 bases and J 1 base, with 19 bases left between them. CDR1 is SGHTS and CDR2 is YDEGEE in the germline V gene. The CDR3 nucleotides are TGTGCCAGCAGTTATGATCAACAAATCGTTTCCTACGAGCAGTACTTC. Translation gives CASSYDQQIVSYEQYF.

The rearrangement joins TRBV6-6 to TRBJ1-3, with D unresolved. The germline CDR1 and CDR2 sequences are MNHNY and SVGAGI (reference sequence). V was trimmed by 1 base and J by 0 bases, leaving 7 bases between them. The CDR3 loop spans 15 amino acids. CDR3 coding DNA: TGTGCCAGCAGTTACTGGAGGGACTCTGGAAACACCATATATTTT. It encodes CASSYWRDSGNTIYF.

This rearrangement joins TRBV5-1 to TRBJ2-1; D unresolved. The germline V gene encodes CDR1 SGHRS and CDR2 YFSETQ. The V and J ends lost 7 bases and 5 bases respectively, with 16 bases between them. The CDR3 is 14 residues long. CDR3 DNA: TGCGCCAGCGGCGGAGTATCGGCCCACAATGAGCAGTTCTTC. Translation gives CASGGVSAHNEQFF.

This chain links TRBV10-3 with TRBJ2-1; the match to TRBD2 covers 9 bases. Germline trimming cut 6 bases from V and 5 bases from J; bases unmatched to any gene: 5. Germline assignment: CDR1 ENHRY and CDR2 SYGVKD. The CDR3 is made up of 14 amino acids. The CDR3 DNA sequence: TGTGCCATCAGCCTAGCGGGGATTAACAATGAGCAGTTCTTC. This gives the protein CAISLAGINNEQFF.